The 30 T cell receptor beta chains reported below all come from one sample, sequenced in a study of regulatory T cells in long-lasting Graves disease. The time point is: persistent/refractory GD, antithyroid drugs over 5 years with positive TRAb. With RNA extracted from PBMCs as input, the TCR library was made. iRepertoire HTBI primers and Arm-PCR of CDR3 regions built TCR beta libraries. TCRdb passed the multiplex PCR reads through MiXCR, listing each CDR3 protein once. The sample consists of 400,000 to 450,000 distinct CDR3 sequences, 23% of them appearing once. Source: peripheral blood mononuclear cells (PBMCs), taken when the disease was refractory, from a patient treated with antithyroid drugs. The receptor source for this set is a female donor with Graves disease.

Remarks on this clonotype: This may stem from a read error, because a much larger clone lies one nucleotide away. The chain combines TRBV6-1 with TRBJ1-2; perhaps TRBD1 as D (5 bases). The CDR3 is 13 amino acids. CDR1 and CDR2 from the germline V gene are MNHNS and SASEGT. The CDR3 sequence is CASSKTGGGGHTF. The CDR3 nucleotides are TGTGCCAGCAGTAAAACAGGCGGAGGTGGCCACACCTTC.

This clonotype appeared many times. The chain is built from TRBV7-2 and TRBJ2-6, with D possibly matching TRBD2 (5 bases). V lost 3 bases to trimming and J lost 2 bases, with 8 bases between them. The CDR3 extends over 15 amino acids. The germline V gene has CDR1 SGHTA and CDR2 FQGNSA. The CDR3 nucleotides are TGTGCCAGCAGCTTCGGGGTCCCTGGGGCCAACGTCCTGACTTTC. Translation: CASSFGVPGANVLTF.

In this sample, this clonotype turned up many times. V and J are TRBV10-3 and TRBJ1-2, with TRBD1 as a possible D gene (6 bases). The CDR3 runs to 14 residues. Per the germline V gene, CDR1 is ENHRY and CDR2 is SYGVKD. Between the trimmed V and J ends, which lost 2 bases and 5 bases, there was a span of 12 bases. The CDR3: CAISEPTGEYGYTF. DNA for the CDR3: TGTGCCATCAGTGAGCCGACAGGCGAGTATGGCTACACCTTC.

The chain is built from TRBV9 and TRBJ2-2; D uncertain. CDR1 is SGDLS and CDR2 is YYNGEE in the germline V gene. Trimming took 0 bases from V and 0 from J, leaving 12 bases between them. CDR3 size: 17 residues. The CDR3 spells CASSVVGSGANTGELFF. In DNA, the CDR3 is TGTGCCAGCAGCGTAGTCGGTTCCGGAGCGAACACCGGGGAGCTGTTTTTT. Drawing the rest from reference TRBV9 and TRBJ2-2, the complete variable domain is DSGVTQTPKHLITATGQRVTLRCSPRSGDLSVYWYQQSLDQGLQFLIQYYNGEERAKGNILERFSAQQFPDLHSELNLSSLELGDSALYFCASSVVGSGANTGELFFGEGSRLTVL.

The chain couples TRBV29-1 to TRBJ1-1, with D unresolved. Germline V lookup: CDR1 SQVTM, CDR2 ANQGSEA. This CDR3 is built from 14 residues. V was pared by 7 bases and J by 5 bases, with 20 bases between. The CDR3 reads CSATFRVGGTEAFF. The CDR3 DNA reads TGCAGCGCCACGTTTCGGGTAGGAGGTACTGAAGCTTTCTTT.

The CDR3 protein is CASSRDDIYEQYF. The CDR3 region has the DNA TGTGCCAGCAGCCGGGACGACATCTACGAGCAGTACTTC. V gene TRBV7-9 combines with J gene TRBJ2-7; D possibly uses TRBD1 or TRBD2 (5 bases each). Trimming removed 5 bases from V and 3 bases from J, with 11 bases in between. CDR3 length: 13 residues. Germline CDR1 is SEHNR and CDR2 is FQNEAQ (reference sequence).

This chain links TRBV9 with TRBJ2-2, with TRBD2 matching over 12 bases. Germline values: CDR1 SGDLS, CDR2 YYNGEE. The CDR3 sequence is 16 residues long. V lost 2 bases to trimming and J lost 6 bases; unmatched junction nucleotides: 5. In nucleotides, the CDR3 is TGTGCCAGCAGCGTTCCCCTAGCGGGAGGGGCCGGGGAGCTGTTTTTT. Residues: CASSVPLAGGAGELFF.

The V call is TRBV4-1, the J call TRBJ2-7; D not resolved. CDR3 length: 14 amino acids. CDR1 and CDR2 (germline): MGHRA, YSYEKL. Trimming removed 0 bases at V and 5 bases at J, with 11 bases between. CDR3 residues: CASSQDPANNEQYF. The CDR3 bases are TGCGCCAGCAGCCAAGATCCCGCGAATAACGAGCAGTACTTC.

This CDR3 reads CSASPYVGQGANYGYTF. The CDR3, as DNA: TGCAGTGCTAGCCCTTACGTGGGACAGGGGGCCAACTATGGCTACACCTTC. The chain has TRBV20-1 and TRBJ1-2; 12 nucleotides match TRBD1. Germline CDR1 DFQATT, CDR2 SNEGSKA (reference sequence). The CDR3 has 17 residues. J lost 2 bases, V lost 3 bases, and 10 bases had no gene match.

This clonotype was recorded at least ten times. CDR3 in amino acids: CSARQETQYF. For the CDR3, the DNA is TGCAGTGCTAGGCAAGAGACCCAGTACTTC. J is TRBJ2-5 and V is TRBV20-1; D is unclear. CDR1 and CDR2 from the germline V gene are DFQATT and SNEGSKA (reference sequence). V dropped 3 bases and J dropped 2 bases, with 1 base sitting between them. The CDR3 extends over 10 amino acids.

This clonotype appeared a few times. J is TRBJ1-4 and V is TRBV7-2, with D perhaps TRBD1 (5 bases). Between the trimmed V and J ends, which lost 5 bases and 3 bases, there was a span of 7 bases. This CDR3 contains 13 residues. Germline V gene lookup returns CDR1 SGHTA and CDR2 FQGNSA. Written as DNA, the CDR3 is TGTGCCAGCAGCCAGGGACCTAATGAAAAACTGTTTTTT. Its translation: CASSQGPNEKLFF.

The chain links TRBV28 to TRBJ2-7, with TRBD2 matching 15 bases. Germline CDR1 is MDHEN and CDR2 is SYDVKM. V shed 5 bases, J shed 12 bases, and the junction held 8 bases outside the gene matches. The length of the CDR3 is 14 residues. The CDR3 region has the DNA TGTGCCAGCAGTCCTGGACTAGCGGGAGGGCCGCTGTACTTC. Encoded protein: CASSPGLAGGPLYF.

About this clonotype: It may be a read error: a sequence one base away is much more abundant. Without the conserved terminal phenylalanine or tryptophan, this CDR3 likely stems from a read error. The V call is TRBV12-3 or TRBV12-4, the J call TRBJ1-5, with D perhaps matching TRBD1 (5 bases). The germline V and J ends were trimmed by 6 bases and 6 bases, with 12 bases remaining between them. This CDR3 has 13 residues. DNA for the CDR3: TGTGCCAGCAGCCCCCCAGGGAGTCAGCCCCAGCATCTT. Amino acids: CASSPPGSQPQHL.

The CDR3 sequence is CSARDLGRVAGYTF. In DNA form, the CDR3 reads TGCAGTGCTAGAGATCTAGGCCGGGTGGCTGGCTACACCTTC. This rearrangement joins TRBV20-1 to TRBJ1-2; D remains ambiguous. Trimming shortened V by 0 bases and J by 7 bases, and 15 bases separated the two germline ends. The germline gives CDR1 DFQATT, CDR2 SNEGSKA (reference sequence). The CDR3 consists of 14 residues.

The J gene is TRBJ1-2, the V gene TRBV14; no clear D. This CDR3 spans 13 amino acids. CDR1 and CDR2 (germline): SGHDN, FVKESK. Trimming pared 0 bases from V and 5 bases from J, leaving 7 bases between. The CDR3 coding sequence is TGTGCCAGCAGCCAAGATCGTCGTTATGGCTACACCTTC. Protein product: CASSQDRRYGYTF. Full variable domain (remainder filled in from reference TRBV14 and TRBJ1-2): EAGVTQFPSHSVIEKGQTVTLRCDPISGHDNLYWYRRVMGKEIKFLLHFVKESKQDESGMPNNRFLAERTGGTYSTLKVQPAELEDSGVYFCASSQDRRYGYTFGSGTRLTVV.

CDR3 protein: CSVFLDGYTF. CDR3 nucleotide sequence: TGCAGCGTTTTTTTGGATGGCTACACCTTC. The gene calls are TRBV29-1 and TRBJ1-2; no definite D call. Germline V gene lookup returns CDR1 SQVTM and CDR2 ANQGSEA. V was shortened by 5 bases and J by 6 bases, with 7 bases between the two germline ends. There are 10 residues in the CDR3.

This sequence joins TRBV13 and TRBJ1-1; perhaps TRBD1 as D (5 bases). The V gene lost 8 bases and the J gene lost 1 base, with 8 bases spanning the gap. CDR1 and CDR2 from the germline V gene are PRHDT and FYEKMQ (reference sequence). The CDR3 loop spans 12 amino acids. The DNA of the CDR3 is TGTGCCAGCCAGGGCACGAACACTGAAGCTTTCTTT. This codes for CASQGTNTEAFF.

This clonotype was seen ten or more times. This chain uses TRBV7-2 with TRBJ2-7; 7 bases agree with TRBD2. This CDR3 is built from 16 residues. Per germline, CDR1 SGHTA and CDR2 FQGNSA. Unmatched junction bases numbered 17, after V lost 5 bases and J lost 7 bases. The CDR3 region has the DNA TGTGCCAGCAGCCGGGGAGGCGGGAGCCGATCCTGGGAGCAGTACTTC. Translation: CASSRGGGSRSWEQYF.

This clonotype came up a few times. The J gene is TRBJ1-4, the V gene TRBV15, with TRBD1 as a possible D gene (6 bases). Germline V gene sequence: CDR1 LNHNV, CDR2 YYDKDF (reference sequence). The CDR3 is made up of 16 amino acids. V lost 0 bases, J lost 4 bases, and 12 bases lay in between. DNA for the CDR3: TGTGCCACCAGCAGAGATAGGGGGACGGGTAATGAAAAACTGTTTTTT. This encodes CATSRDRGTGNEKLFF.

There are a few counts of this clonotype. V is TRBV20-1 and J is TRBJ2-1; tentatively, D is TRBD2 (6 bases). The V end lost 6 bases, the J end lost 10 bases, and 16 bases lay between the germline ends. Per germline, CDR1 DFQATT and CDR2 SNEGSKA (reference sequence). The CDR3 is 12 residues long. Here the CDR3 reads CSAKGGMGEQFF. CDR3 DNA sequence: TGCAGTGCAAAAGGCGGGATGGGAGAGCAGTTCTTC.

This clonotype was seen many times. The V call is TRBV10-3, the J call TRBJ2-5; D remains unclear. CDR1 is ENHRY and CDR2 is SYGVKD in the germline V gene. Trimming left V 1 base short and J 2 bases short, with 11 bases between. The CDR3 sequence is 15 residues long. Here the CDR3 DNA reads TGTGCCATCAGTGAGTGGTCAGATAGTCAAGAGACCCAGTACTTC. It translates to CAISEWSDSQETQYF.

This clonotype was recorded only once. V is TRBV3-1 and J is TRBJ2-2, with 7 bases that match TRBD2. This CDR3 contains 16 residues. J gave up 2 bases and V 0 bases, and 3 bases lay outside the gene matches. Germline V gene lookup returns CDR1 LGHDT and CDR2 YNNKEL (reference sequence). CDR3 amino acids: CASSQELAGNTGELFF. CDR3 coding DNA: TGTGCCAGCAGCCAAGAGTTAGCGGGTAACACCGGGGAGCTGTTTTTT.

The chain combines TRBV27 with TRBJ1-5; the match to TRBD1 covers 8 bases. Trimming at V came to 2 bases and at J to 4 bases, leaving 10 bases not matched to a gene. The CDR3 covers 17 residues. CDR1 is MNHEY, CDR2 SMNVEV, per germline (reference sequence). The CDR3 DNA reads TGTGCCAGCAGTTTACGGTGGACAGGGAGAGTAAATCAGCCCCAGCATTTT. Amino acids: CASSLRWTGRVNQPQHF.

This chain uses TRBV5-4 with TRBJ2-7; 7 nucleotides match TRBD1. With V trimmed by 4 bases and J by 7 bases, 11 bases remained unmatched. This CDR3 comprises 14 residues. Germline V gene sequence: CDR1 SGHNT, CDR2 YYREEE (reference sequence). Written as DNA, the CDR3 is TGTGCCAGCAGCCCCTGGACAGGTGAGGGGGAGCAGTACTTC. Protein: CASSPWTGEGEQYF. Complete variable domain (other parts from reference TRBV5-4 and TRBJ2-7): ETGVTQSPTHLIKTRGQQVTLRCSSQSGHNTVSWYQQALGQGPQFIFQYYREEENGRGNFPPRFSGLQFPNYSSELNVNALELDDSALYLCASSPWTGEGEQYFGPGTRLTVT.

This clonotype showed up many times. This chain links TRBV28 with TRBJ1-6; TRBD1 matches at 7 bases. The CDR3 contains 15 residues. The V gene's germline CDR1 is MDHEN and CDR2 SYDVKM. With 6 bases clipped from V and 6 bases from J, the junction kept 8 bases outside the gene matches. The CDR3 DNA reads as TGTGCCAGCAGATCAGGGACAGTGGGTAATTCACCCCTCCACTTT. It is translated as CASRSGTVGNSPLHF.

This clonotype was found a few times. V is TRBV4-1 and J is TRBJ2-7; D not resolved. The CDR3 spans 14 residues. Germline assignment: CDR1 MGHRA and CDR2 YSYEKL. V gave up 0 bases and J gave up 3 bases, with 9 bases separating them. The CDR3 coding sequence is TGCGCCAGCAGCCAAGATACCGGAATCTACGAGCAGTACTTC. Its protein is CASSQDTGIYEQYF.

This clonotype was seen many times. V and J are TRBV6-9 and TRBJ2-6; possibly TRBD2 for D (6 bases). Germline lookup yields CDR1 MNHGY and CDR2 SVAAGI. The length of the CDR3 is 15 residues. The ends were cut back, 3 bases at V and 4 bases at J, with 10 bases in the middle. The CDR3 coding sequence is TGTGCCAGCAGTTACGGGGGATCCGGGGCCAACGTCCTGACTTTC. It translates to CASSYGGSGANVLTF.

The chain joins TRBV24-1 to TRBJ1-2, with D possibly matching TRBD1 (6 bases). V was shortened by 7 bases and J by 4 bases, with 15 bases between the two germline ends. Germline values: CDR1 KGHDR, CDR2 SFDVKD. CDR3 size: 14 residues. The CDR3 nucleotides read TGTGCCACCAGCGAAGGCCCAGGGGTCTATGGCTACACCTTC. Translating it yields CATSEGPGVYGYTF.

This clonotype occurred a few times. The rearrangement uses TRBV7-2 and TRBJ2-7, with TRBD2 identical over 8 bases. V dropped 0 bases and J dropped 5; count of bases not matched to a gene: 6. There are 15 residues in the CDR3. The germline V gene encodes CDR1 SGHTA and CDR2 FQGNSA. This chain's CDR3 is CASSLALAGNHEQYF. In nucleotides, the CDR3 is TGTGCCAGCAGCTTAGCGCTAGCGGGTAACCACGAGCAGTACTTC.

J is TRBJ1-1 and V is TRBV28, with 9 bases aligning to TRBD1. The CDR3 is made up of 14 amino acids. The V gene end was trimmed by 8 bases and the J gene end by 4 bases; junction bases not matched to a gene: 8. The germline gives CDR1 MDHEN, CDR2 SYDVKM. The CDR3 spells CASFGTGSTTEAFF. DNA for the CDR3: TGTGCCAGCTTCGGGACAGGGAGTACCACTGAAGCTTTCTTT.